Each of the 31 T cell receptor beta chains below was sequenced from the same sample in a study of cytomegalovirus exposure and HLA in healthy donors. The primer mix had 60 Vbeta and 13 Jbeta primers. TCRdb's table, derived via immunoSEQ multiplex PCR, lists solely in-frame clones and lacks some. The repertoire holds some 210,000 clones, with over 70% as singletons. The material sequenced was PBMCs. Source of these receptors: a man aged 25 to 45 in good health and CMV-seronegative.

This clone was counted a few times. The CDR3 spells CASSESGGLGGNTIYF. The CDR3 bases are TGTGCCAGCAGTGAATCCGGGGGGCTAGGTGGAAACACCATATATTTT. The chain combines TRBV25-1 with TRBJ1-3, with D maybe TRBD1 (6 bases). V gave up 1 base and J gave up 3 bases, with 13 bases separating them. Germline CDR1 and CDR2: MGHDK and SYGVNS. There are 16 residues in the CDR3.

The chain couples TRBV11-2 to TRBJ2-7; 10 bases line up with TRBD2. This CDR3 comprises 15 residues. The germline V gene encodes CDR1 SGHAT and CDR2 FQNNGV. V gave up 3 bases and J gave up 5 bases; unmatched junction bases: 7. In nucleotides, the CDR3 is TGTGCCAGCAGCTTCTCTAGCGGGAGTCTCCACGAGCAGTACTTC. Translation gives CASSFSSGSLHEQYF.

The rearrangement uses TRBV6-5 and TRBJ2-7, with TRBD1 matching over 7 bases. This CDR3 is built from 12 residues. The V segment lost 2 bases and the J segment 8 bases; nucleotides outside the gene matches: 3. Germline lookup yields CDR1 MNHEY and CDR2 SVGAGI. The DNA of the CDR3 is TGTGCCAGCAGTTACGGGGACAGTCAGCAGTACTTC. As protein: CASSYGDSQQYF.

This clone was observed a single time. The chain links TRBV11-2 to TRBJ1-3, with D uncertain. Germline V gene sequence: CDR1 SGHAT, CDR2 FQNNGV. The CDR3 has 15 amino acids. V was clipped by 0 bases and J by 4 bases, with 10 bases between them. This chain's CDR3 is CASSLDGVSGNTIYF. The CDR3 bases are TGTGCCAGCAGCTTAGACGGAGTTTCGGGAAACACCATATATTTT. Using reference TRBV11-2 and TRBJ1-3 for the parts outside the CDR3, the full variable domain is EAGVAQSPRYKIIEKRQSVAFWCNPISGHATLYWYQQILGQGPKLLIQFQNNGVVDDSQLPKDRFSAERLKGVDSTLKIQPAKLEDSAVYLCASSLDGVSGNTIYFGEGSWLTVV.

The CDR3 reads CASSLRLSSGNTIYF. CDR3 coding DNA: TGTGCCAGCAGCCTGAGACTGAGCTCTGGAAACACCATATATTTT. The V gene is TRBV7-2, the J gene TRBJ1-3; unclear D gene. Trimming took 5 bases from V and 0 from J, leaving 11 bases between them. Germline V gene sequence: CDR1 SGHTA, CDR2 FQGNSA. The CDR3 loop spans 15 amino acids.

In its sample, this clone was seen a few times. The CDR3 is CSAGRVYEQYF. The DNA for the CDR3 is TGCAGCGCGGGGAGGGTTTACGAGCAGTACTTC. The chain links TRBV29-1 to TRBJ2-7, with 7 bases fitting TRBD2. The germline V gene encodes CDR1 SQVTM and CDR2 ANQGSEA. J gave up 4 bases and V 7 bases, and 4 bases lay outside the gene matches. This CDR3 spans 11 amino acids.

This rearrangement joins TRBV5-1 to TRBJ2-7, with a tentative D call TRBD2 (6 bases). Trimming took off 4 bases at V and 4 bases at J, with 12 bases between the two ends. CDR3 length: 13 amino acids. The germline V gene has CDR1 SGHRS and CDR2 YFSETQ. The CDR3 here is CASSPVGGYEQYF. For the CDR3, the DNA is TGCGCCAGCAGCCCCGTCGGAGGGTACGAGCAGTACTTC.

The genes are TRBV5-1 and TRBJ2-3; perhaps TRBD2 as D (6 bases). Looked up from germline, CDR1 is SGHRS and CDR2 is YFSETQ. The CDR3 spans 15 residues. V dropped 0 bases and J dropped 2 bases, with 10 bases sitting between them. The CDR3 DNA reads as TGCGCCAGCAGCTTGGGGACTACGACCACAGATACGCAGTATTTT. Translating it yields CASSLGTTTTDTQYF.

J is TRBJ1-5 and V is TRBV19, with D perhaps TRBD1 (6 bases). V was shortened by 4 bases and J by 2 bases, with 18 bases between the two germline ends. Per germline, CDR1 LNHDA and CDR2 SQIVND (reference sequence). The CDR3 consists of 17 residues. The CDR3 spells CASSTWTASQGNQPQHF. CDR3 DNA: TGTGCCAGTAGTACTTGGACAGCCAGCCAGGGCAATCAGCCCCAGCATTTT.

The chain joins TRBV5-4 to TRBJ1-1, with D perhaps matching TRBD1 (5 bases). The CDR3 has 13 residues. Germline V CDR1 and CDR2: SGHNT, YYREEE (reference sequence). V was clipped by 7 bases and J by 0 bases, with 10 bases between them. CDR3 DNA sequence: TGTGCCAGCGACGGGGGATTGAACACTGAAGCTTTCTTT. This sequence encodes CASDGGLNTEAFF.

J is TRBJ2-7 and V is TRBV27; D possibly corresponds to TRBD2 (5 bases). Trimming cost V 8 bases and J 6 bases, with 11 bases left between them. This CDR3 comprises 11 residues. Germline V lookup: CDR1 MNHEY, CDR2 SMNVEV (reference sequence). The CDR3 here is CASGRTFEQYF. The CDR3 region has the DNA TGTGCCAGCGGCAGGACTTTCGAGCAGTACTTC.

The V and J genes are TRBV7-6 and TRBJ1-6, with a tentative D call TRBD1 (5 bases). Germline CDR1 is SGHVS and CDR2 is FNYEAQ. CDR3 size: 16 residues. Trimming removed 0 bases at V and 9 bases at J, with 15 bases between. CDR3 DNA sequence: TGTGCCAGCAGCTTAGCGGGCAGGGAGGAGGGTTCACCCCTCCACTTT. This encodes CASSLAGREEGSPLHF. The full variable domain, completed using reference TRBV7-6 and TRBJ1-6, is GAGVSQSPRYKVTKRGQDVALRCDPISGHVSLYWYRQALGQGPEFLTYFNYEAQQDKSGLPNDRFSAERPEGSISTLTIQRTEQRDSAMYRCASSLAGREEGSPLHFGNGTRLTVT.

The chain is built from TRBV15 and TRBJ1-1; unclear D gene. Germline CDR1 LNHNV, CDR2 YYDKDF (reference sequence). Trimming removed 0 bases from V and 3 bases from J, with 17 bases in between. The CDR3 is made up of 17 amino acids. CDR3 amino acids: CATSREGIGREDTEAFF. The CDR3 coding sequence is TGTGCCACCAGCAGAGAAGGTATAGGGAGGGAAGACACTGAAGCTTTCTTT.

V usage is TRBV6-5 and J usage is TRBJ1-6, with 10 positions matching TRBD1. Looked up from germline, CDR1 is MNHEY and CDR2 is SVGAGI. V shed 9 bases and J 14 bases; nucleotides not matched to a gene: 13. The CDR3 has 14 amino acids. CDR3 sequence reads: CASRDRGPLRALHF. CDR3 DNA: TGTGCCAGTAGAGACAGGGGGCCCCTTCGAGCCCTCCACTTT.

The J gene is TRBJ1-6, the V gene TRBV6-5; D is possibly TRBD1 (5 bases). The germline CDR1 and CDR2 sequences are MNHEY and SVGAGI. The V gene lost 6 bases and the J gene lost 7 bases, with 16 bases spanning the gap. The CDR3 runs to 15 residues. Here the CDR3 DNA reads TGTGCCAGCAGGGGGGAGGACCCGCAAAATTCACCCCTCCACTTT. It translates to CASRGEDPQNSPLHF.

CDR3 amino acids: CASSRDSNYGYTF. The CDR3 DNA follows: TGCGCCAGCAGCCGGGACAGCAACTATGGCTACACCTTC. The rearrangement uses TRBV5-1 and TRBJ1-2, with 7 bases fitting TRBD1. In germline, CDR1 is SGHRS, CDR2 YFSETQ. V shed 4 bases and J 2 bases; nucleotides not matched to a gene: 2. This CDR3 comprises 13 residues.

As for this clone: One junction end does not reproduce the germline sequence, and a read error may be involved. V and J are TRBV28 and TRBJ2-7; 9 nucleotides align to TRBD2. The CDR3 has 17 residues. Germline CDR1 is MDHEN and CDR2 is SYDVKM. Here the CDR3 DNA reads TGTGCCAGCGGTTTACCTGGAATAGCGGGAGCCGGGTACGAGCAGTACTTC. Protein sequence: CASGLPGIAGAGYEQYF.

This clone was recorded a few times. The chain carries TRBV6-1 and TRBJ1-5, with D tentatively TRBD1 (5 bases). V shed 3 bases and J shed 1 base, with 10 bases lying between them. CDR1 and CDR2 from the germline V gene are MNHNS and SASEGT. CDR3 size: 15 residues. Written as DNA, the CDR3 is TGTGCCAGCAGTGAGGAGGAGGGGAGCAATCAGCCCCAGCATTTT. This translates into CASSEEEGSNQPQHF.

The chain recombines TRBV6-1 with TRBJ1-2, with 10 bases lining up with TRBD1. The germline CDR1 and CDR2 sequences are MNHNS and SASEGT. J was trimmed by 8 bases and V by 4 bases; bases with no gene match: 7. The CDR3 is 14 residues long. CDR3 sequence: CASSAGTGAGGYTF. CDR3 DNA sequence: TGTGCCAGCAGTGCGGGGACAGGGGCGGGGGGCTACACCTTC.

The V call is TRBV12-1, the J call TRBJ2-1; the table's D call TRBD2 went unverified against the DNA. TRBV12-1 is an annotated pseudogene. This CDR3 contains 16 residues. The CDR3 nucleotides are TGTGCCAGCAGCGATAGCTTCGTACATGGGTACAATGAGCAGTTCTTC. Protein sequence: CASSDSFVHGYNEQFF.

The chain carries TRBV5-5 and TRBJ2-7, with D tentatively TRBD1 (6 bases). V lost 0 bases and J 4 bases, leaving 17 bases between the germline ends. The CDR3 loop spans 16 amino acids. The germline V gene encodes CDR1 SGHKS and CDR2 YYEKEE (reference sequence). CDR3 DNA sequence: TGTGCCAGCAGCTTGGCGGCAGGGGCTGTGAGGTACGAGCAGTACTTC. Translated: CASSLAAGAVRYEQYF.

The J gene is TRBJ1-5, the V gene TRBV23-1; D is uncertain. TRBV23-1 is an open reading frame whose function is uncertain. The CDR3 runs 14 residues. V was pared by 4 bases and J by 6 bases, with 13 bases between. The CDR3 reads CASSLWFECQPQHF. The CDR3 region has the DNA TGCGCCAGCAGTCTTTGGTTTGAGTGTCAGCCCCAGCATTTT.

A word on this clone: Germline and junction disagree at one end, which may indicate a read error. The chain joins TRBV5-1 to TRBJ1-2, with TRBD1 identical over 10 bases. Germline V gene data show CDR1 as SGHRS and CDR2 as YFSETQ. CDR3 length equals 17 residues. CDR3 DNA sequence: TGCGCCAGCAGCTTGTCCTCCGGACAGGGGGTCTACTATGGCTACGCCTTC. Translation gives CASSLSSGQGVYYGYAF. Looking up the rest from reference TRBV5-1 and TRBJ1-2 gives the full variable domain: KAGVTQTPRYLIKTRGQQVTLSCSPISGHRSVSWYQQTPGQGLQFLFEYFSETQRNKGNFPGRFSGRQFSNSRSEMNVSTLELGDSALYLCASSLSSGQGVYYGYAFGSGTRLTVV.

The J gene is TRBJ1-1, the V gene TRBV27, with 9 bases lining up with TRBD1. This CDR3 has 13 amino acids. The trim removed 5 bases at V and 6 bases at J, leaving 4 bases unmatched. Germline assignment: CDR1 MNHEY and CDR2 SMNVEV (reference sequence). CDR3 nucleotide sequence: TGTGCCAGCAGTATTCGACAGGGGGCTGAAGCTTTCTTT. Translating it yields CASSIRQGAEAFF.

The chain links TRBV18 to TRBJ1-2; D is unclear. Germline lookup yields CDR1 KGHSH and CDR2 LQKENI. Deletions cut 3 bases from V and 4 bases from J, with 6 bases between. This CDR3 region has 12 residues. The DNA of the CDR3 is TGTGCCAGCTCACCTCTTCTCTATGGCTACACCTTC. Amino acid sequence: CASSPLLYGYTF.

J is TRBJ1-4 and V is TRBV30; TRBD1 is a possible D gene (6 bases). Looked up from germline, CDR1 is GTSNPN and CDR2 is SVGIG (reference sequence). V lost 1 base to trimming and J lost 6 bases, with 9 bases between them. The CDR3 loop spans 13 amino acids. The CDR3 DNA sequence: TGTGCCTGGAGTGGGGCAGGGGATGAAAAACTGTTTTTT. The encoded protein is CAWSGAGDEKLFF.

The CDR3: CASSSGGGTPGQPQHF. The DNA for the CDR3 is TGTGCCAGCAGCTCCGGGGGAGGGACCCCTGGTCAGCCCCAGCATTTT. The chain combines TRBV7-9 with TRBJ1-5; TRBD1 might be the D (5 bases). There are 16 residues in the CDR3. Trimming removed 4 bases at V and 6 bases at J, with 19 bases between. Germline V CDR1 and CDR2: SEHNR, FQNEAQ (reference sequence).

The V gene is TRBV7-6, the J gene TRBJ2-3, with a tentative D call TRBD1 (6 bases). This CDR3 region has 16 residues. V lost 1 base to trimming and J lost 3 bases, with 14 bases between them. The germline V gene has CDR1 SGHVS and CDR2 FNYEAQ. The CDR3, as DNA: TGTGCCAGCAGCTTAGGGGTGGTAGGGGGTACAGATACGCAGTATTTT. It encodes CASSLGVVGGTDTQYF.

The V call is TRBV21-1, the J call TRBJ2-7; the table's D gene call, TRBD2, was not cross checked with the DNA. TRBV21-1 is recorded as a pseudogene. The CDR3 totals 18 residues. The DNA of the CDR3 is TGTGCCAGCACCGAACTGGCGGGAGCGACGGGTGGCCCCTACGAGCAGTACTTC. Translation: CASTELAGATGGPYEQYF.

This chain connects TRBV7-9 to TRBJ2-7; D unclear. The V and J ends lost 8 bases and 0 bases respectively, with 14 bases between them. Germline CDR1 is SEHNR and CDR2 is FQNEAQ (reference sequence). The CDR3 loop spans 14 amino acids. CDR3 protein: CASCLSGFSYEQYF. CDR3 nucleotide sequence: TGTGCCAGCTGCCTCTCAGGTTTCTCCTACGAGCAGTACTTC.

The chain recombines TRBV19 with TRBJ1-5, with D maybe TRBD1 (6 bases). The CDR3 loop spans 15 amino acids. V was shortened by 4 bases and J by 1 base, with 11 bases between the two germline ends. Per germline, CDR1 LNHDA and CDR2 SQIVND (reference sequence). The CDR3 nucleotides are TGTGCCAGTAGTAAAGACAGGTTAAGCAATCAGCCCCAGCATTTT. Translation gives CASSKDRLSNQPQHF.